A single TCR beta chain is shown here with its context. These data come from a study of T cell changes during pregnancy in multiple sclerosis. In germline, CDR1 is SGHNT, CDR2 YENEEA. The CDR3 has 16 residues. V was shortened by 0 bases and J by 9 bases, with 15 bases between the two germline ends. Some clones are missing from TCRdb's copy, which holds only in-frame ones; the method was immunoSEQ multiplex PCR. There are about 79,000 clones in the sample; roughly 93% occur only once, and around 0.75% lies in the top ten. The TCR originated in a female donor in good health, enrolled as a control in a pregnancy study. The chain carries TRBV11-3 and TRBJ1-6, with D maybe TRBD1 (5 bases). The sample was peripheral blood, taken in the second trimester of pregnancy. The CDR3 loop is CASSLELRDGISPLHF. The DNA for the CDR3 is TGTGCCAGCAGCTTAGAGCTGCGGGACGGGATTTCACCCCTCCACTTT.